These 17 T cell receptor beta chains originate from one sample sequenced in a study of T-cell memory formation after mild COVID-19. TCRdb reprocessed the 5' RACE reads via MiXCR and lists one record per CDR3 protein. This sample has about 440,000 distinct CDR3 sequences, with 20% found just once. The sample was PBMCs or a T cell subset sorted from them (not recorded which). The receptor set was obtained from an adult woman who had mild COVID-19 (a few samples of this study predate the infection). Cell type and time point are not known.

This clonotype was recorded a few times. This chain joins TRBV6-1 and TRBJ2-2; D possibly corresponds to TRBD2 (6 bases). The germline V gene has CDR1 MNHNS and CDR2 SASEGT. The CDR3 is 14 amino acids. V was cut by 4 bases and J by 5 bases, with 11 bases left in between. The CDR3 DNA is TGTGCCAGCAGTGGGGGGGTGTATACCGGGGAGCTGTTTTTT. It translates to CASSGGVYTGELFF.

The chain joins TRBV20-1 to TRBJ1-5; 8 bases line up with TRBD1. The CDR3 covers 16 residues. The germline V gene encodes CDR1 DFQATT and CDR2 SNEGSKA (reference sequence). V shed 6 bases, J shed 4 bases, and the junction held 14 bases outside the gene matches. The CDR3 region has the DNA TGCAGTGCACCGGGACAGGTCCGATCGCCGAATCAGCCCCAGCATTTT. Its protein product is CSAPGQVRSPNQPQHF.

This clonotype came up a few times. The CDR3 nucleotides are TGTGCCAGCTCACCCCCCCAAGCTGGGGGGATATCACCCCTCCACTTT. This codes for CASSPPQAGGISPLHF. This rearrangement joins TRBV18 to TRBJ1-6, with D perhaps TRBD1 (5 bases). CDR3 size: 16 residues. V lost 3 bases to trimming and J lost 10 bases, with 19 bases between them. Germline CDR1 KGHSH, CDR2 LQKENI.

The chain uses TRBV5-1 and TRBJ2-2, with 9 bases lining up with TRBD2. J lost 3 bases, V lost 5 bases, and 5 bases had no gene match. CDR1 and CDR2 from the germline V gene are SGHRS and YFSETQ. This CDR3 contains 15 residues. The DNA for the CDR3 is TGCGCCAGCAGTCCCGGGACTAGCTACACCGGGGAGCTGTTTTTT. This gives the protein CASSPGTSYTGELFF.

The chain recombines TRBV7-2 with TRBJ1-5; D gene unclear. Per germline, CDR1 SGHTA and CDR2 FQGNSA. Trimming took 6 bases from V and 7 from J, leaving 19 bases between them. This CDR3 contains 15 residues. Here the CDR3 reads CASRKTSSGAQPQHF. The CDR3 region has the DNA TGTGCCAGCAGAAAGACATCTAGCGGTGCGCAGCCCCAGCATTTT.

The chain couples TRBV7-8 to TRBJ2-3, with no clear D. This CDR3 spans 13 amino acids. Germline CDR1 is SGHVS and CDR2 is FQNEAQ. Trimming removed 7 bases from V and 3 bases from J, with 11 bases in between. The CDR3 here is CASTPLMTDTQYF. In nucleotides, the CDR3 is TGTGCCAGCACCCCTTTGATGACAGATACGCAGTATTTT. Combining the CDR3 with reference TRBV7-8 and TRBJ2-3 gives the whole variable domain GAGVSQSPRYKVAKRGQDVALRCDPISGHVSLFWYQQALGQGPEFLTYFQNEAQLDKSGLPSDRFFAERPEGSVSTLKIQRTQQEDSAVYLCASTPLMTDTQYFGPGTRLTVL.

The V gene is TRBV27, the J gene TRBJ1-1; TRBD1 might be the D (6 bases). CDR1 is MNHEY, CDR2 SMNVEV, per germline (reference sequence). V was cut by 5 bases and J by 0 bases, with 16 bases left in between. The CDR3 runs to 16 residues. The DNA for the CDR3 is TGTGCCAGCAGTCCGCAGACAGGCGTACTGAACACTGAAGCTTTCTTT. Its translation is CASSPQTGVLNTEAFF.

The rearrangement links TRBV7-2 to TRBJ2-7; D might be TRBD2 (5 bases). The V end lost 2 bases, the J end lost 5 bases, and 10 bases lay between the germline ends. The germline CDR1 and CDR2 sequences are SGHTA and FQGNSA. The CDR3 has 13 residues. As DNA, the CDR3 is TGTGCCAGCAGCTTACCGGGGAGCCACGAGCAGTACTTC. Residues: CASSLPGSHEQYF.

CDR3 sequence: CASSHLQVNYGYTF. The CDR3 nucleotides read TGTGCCAGCAGCCATTTACAGGTTAACTATGGCTACACCTTC. The chain is built from TRBV3-1 and TRBJ1-2, with D possibly being TRBD1 (5 bases). Germline values: CDR1 LGHDT, CDR2 YNNKEL (reference sequence). The length of the CDR3 is 14 residues. The V gene lost 3 bases and the J gene lost 1 base, with 9 bases spanning the gap.

The chain carries TRBV7-9 and TRBJ1-3; 7 bases match TRBD1. The CDR3 extends over 16 amino acids. Germline lookup yields CDR1 SEHNR and CDR2 FQNEAQ (reference sequence). J was trimmed by 0 bases and V by 6 bases; bases with no gene match: 8. CDR3 DNA sequence: TGTGCCAGCAGGAGGACAGGTGATAGCTCTGGAAACACCATATATTTT. Amino acids: CASRRTGDSSGNTIYF.

CDR3 amino acids: CAILDTNYEQYF. In DNA, the CDR3 is TGTGCCATCCTGGACACTAACTACGAGCAGTACTTC. The V gene is TRBV10-3, the J gene TRBJ2-7, with a weak D call TRBD1 (5 bases). The CDR3 is 12 amino acids. CDR1 and CDR2 from the germline V gene are ENHRY and SYGVKD. Trimming shortened V by 8 bases and J by 3 bases, and 11 bases separated the two germline ends.

This clonotype turned up a few times. This chain's CDR3 is CASNRQRFTDTQYF. The DNA for the CDR3 is TGTGCCAGCAACCGACAGCGATTCACAGATACGCAGTATTTT. This sequence joins TRBV6-5 and TRBJ2-3, with D perhaps TRBD1 (5 bases). Germline V gene sequence: CDR1 MNHEY, CDR2 SVGAGI. The CDR3 extends over 14 amino acids. V was trimmed by 7 bases and J by 2 bases, leaving 13 bases between them.

This clonotype has a count of ten or more. The chain employs TRBV5-1 and TRBJ1-1; D is uncertain. Germline values: CDR1 SGHRS, CDR2 YFSETQ. This CDR3 is built from 15 residues. The V and J ends lost 5 bases and 0 bases respectively, with 14 bases between them. DNA of the CDR3: TGCGCCAGCAGGTCCGGGAACGGATTGAACACTGAAGCTTTCTTT. It codes for CASRSGNGLNTEAFF.

The V call is TRBV7-8, the J call TRBJ2-7; 7 bases map to TRBD2. The V gene's germline CDR1 is SGHVS and CDR2 FQNEAQ. The V and J ends lost 4 bases and 4 bases, in that order; junction bases with no gene match: 16. This CDR3 contains 17 residues. The chain's CDR3 is CASSSKLREAPDYEQYF. The DNA of the CDR3 is TGTGCCAGCAGCTCCAAGCTACGGGAGGCCCCCGATTACGAGCAGTACTTC.

The chain links TRBV12-3 or TRBV12-4 to TRBJ1-2, with 9 bases matching TRBD1. CDR3 length equals 15 residues. Germline trimming cut 6 bases from V and 8 bases from J; bases unmatched to any gene: 13. The CDR3: CASRRQKQGAGGYTF. The CDR3 region has the DNA TGTGCCAGCAGGCGACAGAAACAGGGGGCGGGAGGCTACACCTTC.

This clonotype has at least ten counts. The chain couples TRBV24-1 to TRBJ2-3; 8 bases agree with TRBD2. The trim removed 5 bases at V and 2 bases at J, leaving 8 bases unmatched. CDR1 and CDR2 (germline): KGHDR, SFDVKD. This CDR3 has 16 residues. The CDR3 reads CATSGGAGGPTDTQYF. In nucleotides, the CDR3 is TGTGCCACCAGTGGAGGGGCGGGGGGACCCACAGATACGCAGTATTTT.

The table lists this clonotype with a few counts. J is TRBJ2-7 and V is TRBV24-1; 7 nucleotides agree with TRBD1. J lost 2 bases, V lost 3 bases, and 6 bases had no gene match. The CDR3 covers 15 residues. Germline V gene data show CDR1 as KGHDR and CDR2 as SFDVKD. CDR3 amino acids: CATSDGGQRPYEQYF. CDR3 nucleotides: TGTGCCACCAGTGATGGGGGACAGCGTCCCTACGAGCAGTACTTC.